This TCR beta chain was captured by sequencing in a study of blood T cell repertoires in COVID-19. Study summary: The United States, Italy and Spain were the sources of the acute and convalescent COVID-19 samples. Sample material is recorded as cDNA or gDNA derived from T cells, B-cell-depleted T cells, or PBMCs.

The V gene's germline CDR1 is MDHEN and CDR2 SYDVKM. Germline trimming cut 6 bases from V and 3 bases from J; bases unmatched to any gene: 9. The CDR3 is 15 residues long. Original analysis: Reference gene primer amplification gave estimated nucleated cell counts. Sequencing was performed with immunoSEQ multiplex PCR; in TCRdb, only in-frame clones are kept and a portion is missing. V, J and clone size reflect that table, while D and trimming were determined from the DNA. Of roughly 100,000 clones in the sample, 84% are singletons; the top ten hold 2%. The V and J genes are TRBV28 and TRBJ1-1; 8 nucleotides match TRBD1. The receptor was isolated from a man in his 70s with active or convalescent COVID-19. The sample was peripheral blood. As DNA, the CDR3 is TGTGCCAGCAGACCACCCGGACAGGGTTACACTGAAGCTTTCTTT. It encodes CASRPPGQGYTEAFF.